This TCR beta chain is from a study of technical replicates of blood from several donors. Repertoires were generated with immunoSEQ multiplex PCR, while TCRdb's copy carries only in-frame clones and drops some. The sample yields 85,000 to 100,000 clones, 95% seen once. Trimming cost V 4 bases and J 2 bases; bases outside gene matches: 13. The CDR3 totals 18 residues. Germline V gives CDR1 KGHSH, CDR2 LQKENI. The sample consisted of T cells isolated from PBMCs. The chain links TRBV18 to TRBJ2-5, with 10 bases fitting TRBD2. The receptor's source is a human donor in good health. The DNA of the CDR3 is TGTGCCAGCTCACAGAAGCATCTAGCGGGAGTTGGGCAAGAGACCCAGTACTTC. Translated, it gives CASSQKHLAGVGQETQYF. Full variable domain (outside the CDR3, taken from reference TRBV18 and TRBJ2-5): NAGVMQNPRHLVRRRGQEARLRCSPMKGHSHVYWYRQLPEEGLKFMVYLQKENIIDESGMPKERFSAEFPKEGPSILRIQQVVRGDSAAYFCASSQKHLAGVGQETQYFGPGTRLLVL.